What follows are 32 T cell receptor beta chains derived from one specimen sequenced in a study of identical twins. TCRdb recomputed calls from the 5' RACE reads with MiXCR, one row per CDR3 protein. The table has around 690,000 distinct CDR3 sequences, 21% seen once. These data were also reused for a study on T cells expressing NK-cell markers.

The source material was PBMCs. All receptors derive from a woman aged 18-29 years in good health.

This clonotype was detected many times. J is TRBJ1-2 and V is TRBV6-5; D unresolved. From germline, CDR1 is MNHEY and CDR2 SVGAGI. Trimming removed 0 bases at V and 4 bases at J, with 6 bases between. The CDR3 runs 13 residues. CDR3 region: CASSYSFGYGYTF. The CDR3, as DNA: TGTGCCAGCAGTTACTCATTCGGCTATGGCTACACCTTC.

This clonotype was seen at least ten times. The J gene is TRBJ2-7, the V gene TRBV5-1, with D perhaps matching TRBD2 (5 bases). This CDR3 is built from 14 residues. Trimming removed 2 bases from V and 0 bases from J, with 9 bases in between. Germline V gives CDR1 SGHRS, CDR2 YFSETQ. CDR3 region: CASSFRTGSYEQYF. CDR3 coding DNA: TGCGCCAGCAGCTTCAGGACTGGCTCCTACGAGCAGTACTTC. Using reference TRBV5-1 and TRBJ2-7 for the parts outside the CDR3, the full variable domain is KAGVTQTPRYLIKTRGQQVTLSCSPISGHRSVSWYQQTPGQGLQFLFEYFSETQRNKGNFPGRFSGRQFSNSRSEMNVSTLELGDSALYLCASSFRTGSYEQYFGPGTRLTVT.

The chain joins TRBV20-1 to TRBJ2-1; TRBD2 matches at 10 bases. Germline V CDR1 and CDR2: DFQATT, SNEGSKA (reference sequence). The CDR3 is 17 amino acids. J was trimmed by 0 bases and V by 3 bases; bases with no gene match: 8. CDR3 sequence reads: CSASWLAGGRSYNEQFF. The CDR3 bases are TGCAGTGCTAGTTGGTTAGCGGGAGGCCGCTCCTACAATGAGCAGTTCTTC.

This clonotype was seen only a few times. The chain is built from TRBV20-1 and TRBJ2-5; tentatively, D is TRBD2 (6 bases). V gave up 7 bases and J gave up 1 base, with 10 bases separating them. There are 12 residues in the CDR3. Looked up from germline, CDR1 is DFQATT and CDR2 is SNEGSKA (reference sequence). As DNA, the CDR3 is TGCAGTGTTGAGCGGGTCCAAGAGACCCAGTACTTC. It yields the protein CSVERVQETQYF.

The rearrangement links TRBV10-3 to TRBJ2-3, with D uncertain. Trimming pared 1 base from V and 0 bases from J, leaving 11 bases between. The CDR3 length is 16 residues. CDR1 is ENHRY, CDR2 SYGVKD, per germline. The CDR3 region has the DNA TGTGCCATCAGTGAGTTACTACTTCCTAGCACAGATACGCAGTATTTT. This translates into CAISELLLPSTDTQYF.

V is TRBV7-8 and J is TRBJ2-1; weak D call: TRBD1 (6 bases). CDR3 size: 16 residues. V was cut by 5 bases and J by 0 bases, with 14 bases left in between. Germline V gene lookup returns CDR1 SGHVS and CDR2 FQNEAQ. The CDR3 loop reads CASSAPRGSSYNEQFF. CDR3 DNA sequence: TGTGCCAGCAGCGCCCCCAGGGGAAGCTCCTACAATGAGCAGTTCTTC.

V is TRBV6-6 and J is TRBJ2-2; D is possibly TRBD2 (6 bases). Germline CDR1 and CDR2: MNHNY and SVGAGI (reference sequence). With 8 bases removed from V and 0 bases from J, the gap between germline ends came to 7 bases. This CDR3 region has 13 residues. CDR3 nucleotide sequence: TGTGCCAGCGGGAGGACGAACACCGGGGAGCTGTTTTTT. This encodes CASGRTNTGELFF.

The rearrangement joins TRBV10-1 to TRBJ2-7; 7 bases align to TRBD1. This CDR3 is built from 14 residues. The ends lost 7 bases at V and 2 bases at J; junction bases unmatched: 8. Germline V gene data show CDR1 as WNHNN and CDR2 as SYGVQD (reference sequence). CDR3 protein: CASTGTENPYEQYF. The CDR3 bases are TGCGCCAGCACCGGGACAGAAAATCCCTACGAGCAGTACTTC.

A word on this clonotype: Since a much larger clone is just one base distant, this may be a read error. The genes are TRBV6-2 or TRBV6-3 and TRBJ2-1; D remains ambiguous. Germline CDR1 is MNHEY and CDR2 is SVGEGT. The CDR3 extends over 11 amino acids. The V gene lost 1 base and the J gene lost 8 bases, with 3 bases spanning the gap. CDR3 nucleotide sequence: TGTGCCAGCAGTTACTGGGATGAGCAGTTCTTC. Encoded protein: CASSYWDEQFF.

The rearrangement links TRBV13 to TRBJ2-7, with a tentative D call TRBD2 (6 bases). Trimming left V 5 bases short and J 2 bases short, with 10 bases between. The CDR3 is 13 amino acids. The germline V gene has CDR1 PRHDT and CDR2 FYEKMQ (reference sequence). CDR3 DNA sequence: TGTGCCAGCAGCCGGGACTTCCCCTACGAGCAGTACTTC. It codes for CASSRDFPYEQYF.

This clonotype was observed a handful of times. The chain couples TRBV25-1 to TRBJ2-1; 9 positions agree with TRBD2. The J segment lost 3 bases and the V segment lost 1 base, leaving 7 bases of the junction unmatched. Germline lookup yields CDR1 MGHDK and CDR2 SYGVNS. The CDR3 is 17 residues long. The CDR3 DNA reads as TGTGCCAGCAGTGAATGGGCTAGCGGGACGGGCTACAATGAGCAGTTCTTC. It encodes CASSEWASGTGYNEQFF.

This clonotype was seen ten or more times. The CDR3 DNA reads as TGCGCCAGCAGCGTTGACAGGGGCACTGAAGCTTTCTTT. This gives the protein CASSVDRGTEAFF. The chain links TRBV4-3 to TRBJ1-1; TRBD1 agrees at 8 bases. Looked up from germline, CDR1 is LGHNA and CDR2 is YSLEER. V was clipped by 5 bases and J by 4 bases; unmatched bases: 3. The CDR3 length is 13 residues.

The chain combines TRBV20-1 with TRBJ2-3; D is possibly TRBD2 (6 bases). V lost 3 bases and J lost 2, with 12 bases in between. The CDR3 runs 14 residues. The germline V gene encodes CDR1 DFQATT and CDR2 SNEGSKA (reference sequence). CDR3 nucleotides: TGCAGTGCTAGCCGGGGGAGATTCACAGATACGCAGTATTTT. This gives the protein CSASRGRFTDTQYF.

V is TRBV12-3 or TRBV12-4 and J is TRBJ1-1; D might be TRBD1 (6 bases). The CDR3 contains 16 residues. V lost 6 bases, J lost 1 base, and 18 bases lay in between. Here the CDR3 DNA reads TGTGCCAGCAGGCGTGGGGGGGCGAGAACGAACACTGAAGCTTTCTTT. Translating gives CASRRGGARTNTEAFF.

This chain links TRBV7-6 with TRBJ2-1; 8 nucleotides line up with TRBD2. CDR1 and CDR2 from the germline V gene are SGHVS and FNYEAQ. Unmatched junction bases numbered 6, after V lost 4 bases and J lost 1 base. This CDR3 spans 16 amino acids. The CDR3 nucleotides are TGTGCCAGCAGCTACCGGACTAGCAGTTCCTACAATGAGCAGTTCTTC. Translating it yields CASSYRTSSSYNEQFF.

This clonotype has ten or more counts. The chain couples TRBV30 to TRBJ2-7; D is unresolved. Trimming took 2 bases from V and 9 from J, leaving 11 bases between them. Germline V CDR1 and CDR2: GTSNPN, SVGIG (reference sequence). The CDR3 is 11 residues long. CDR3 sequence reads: CAWSLGWWQYF. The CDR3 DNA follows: TGTGCCTGGAGTTTAGGTTGGTGGCAGTACTTC.

CDR3 residues: CASSHARGLASYTQYF. The CDR3 nucleotides are TGTGCCAGCAGCCACGCCCGCGGACTAGCGTCTTATACGCAGTATTTT. The chain links TRBV7-9 to TRBJ2-3, with TRBD2 matching over 9 bases. Germline loops: CDR1 SEHNR, CDR2 FQNEAQ (reference sequence). The CDR3 totals 16 residues. The junction had 13 bases not matched to a gene; V was cut back by 5 bases and J by 7 bases. The full variable domain, in which reference TRBV7-9 and TRBJ2-3 provide the parts outside the CDR3, is DTGVSQNPRHKITKRGQNVTFRCDPISEHNRLYWYRQTLGQGPEFLTYFQNEAQLEKSRLLSDRFSAERPKGSFSTLEIQRTEQGDSAMYLCASSHARGLASYTQYFGPGTRLTVL.

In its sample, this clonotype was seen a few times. CDR3 DNA sequence: TGCAGCGTGAGACAGGGGGCTGCGGATGGCTACACCTTC. It codes for CSVRQGAADGYTF. The V gene is TRBV29-1, the J gene TRBJ1-2; 10 bases map to TRBD1. The V segment lost 6 bases and the J segment 6 bases; nucleotides outside the gene matches: 7. Per the germline V gene, CDR1 is SQVTM and CDR2 is ANQGSEA. The CDR3 is made up of 13 amino acids.

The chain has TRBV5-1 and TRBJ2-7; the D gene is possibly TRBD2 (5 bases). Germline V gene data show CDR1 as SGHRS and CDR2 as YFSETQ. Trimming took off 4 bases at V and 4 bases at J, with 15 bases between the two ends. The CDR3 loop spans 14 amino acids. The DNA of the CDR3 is TGCGCCAGCAGCCAGGATAGGACTCAATACGAGCAGTACTTC. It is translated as CASSQDRTQYEQYF.

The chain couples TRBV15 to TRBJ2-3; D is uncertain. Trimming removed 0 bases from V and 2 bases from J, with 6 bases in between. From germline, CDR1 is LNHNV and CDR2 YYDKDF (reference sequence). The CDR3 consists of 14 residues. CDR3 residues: CATSRDPPTDTQYF. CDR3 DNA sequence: TGTGCCACCAGCAGAGATCCGCCCACAGATACGCAGTATTTT.

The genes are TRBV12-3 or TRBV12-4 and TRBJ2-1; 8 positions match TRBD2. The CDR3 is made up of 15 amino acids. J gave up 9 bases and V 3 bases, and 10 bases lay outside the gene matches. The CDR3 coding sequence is TGTGCCAGCAGTTTGTCCGGGGGGGCCTCCCCTGAGCAGTTCTTC. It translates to CASSLSGGASPEQFF.

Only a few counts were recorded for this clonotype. In DNA, the CDR3 is TGTGCCAGCAGTGATAACTACGGGTCGTCCGCTGAGCAGTTCTTC. It is translated as CASSDNYGSSAEQFF. This sequence joins TRBV12-3 or TRBV12-4 and TRBJ2-1; D is unclear. The CDR3 length is 15 residues. Trimming shortened V by 5 bases and J by 9 bases, and 20 bases separated the two germline ends.

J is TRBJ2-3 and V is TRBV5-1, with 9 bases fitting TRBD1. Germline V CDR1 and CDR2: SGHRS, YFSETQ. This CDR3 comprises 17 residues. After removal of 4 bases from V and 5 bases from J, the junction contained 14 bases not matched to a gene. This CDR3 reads CASSLGQGFGRGDTQYF. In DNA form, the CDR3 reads TGCGCCAGCAGCCTGGGACAGGGTTTTGGCAGGGGAGATACGCAGTATTTT.

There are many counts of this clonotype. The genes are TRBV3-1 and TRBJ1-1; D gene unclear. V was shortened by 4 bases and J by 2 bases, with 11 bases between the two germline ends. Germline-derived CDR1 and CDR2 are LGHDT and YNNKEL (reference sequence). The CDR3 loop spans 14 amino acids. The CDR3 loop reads CASSPSVFNTEAFF. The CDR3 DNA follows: TGTGCCAGCAGCCCCTCGGTTTTTAACACTGAAGCTTTCTTT.

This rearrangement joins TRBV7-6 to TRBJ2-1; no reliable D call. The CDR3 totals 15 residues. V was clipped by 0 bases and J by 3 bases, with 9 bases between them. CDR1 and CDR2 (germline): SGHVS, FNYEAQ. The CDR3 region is CASSLAGRGYNEQFF. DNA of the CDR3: TGTGCCAGCAGCTTAGCTGGCCGCGGCTACAATGAGCAGTTCTTC.

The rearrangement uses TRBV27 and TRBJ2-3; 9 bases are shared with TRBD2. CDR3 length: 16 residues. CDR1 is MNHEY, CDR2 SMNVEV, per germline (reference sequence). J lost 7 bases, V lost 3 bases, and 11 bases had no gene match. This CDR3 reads CASSFSLSGSSNTQYF. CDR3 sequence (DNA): TGTGCCAGCAGTTTCTCTCTTAGCGGGAGTTCGAATACGCAGTATTTT.

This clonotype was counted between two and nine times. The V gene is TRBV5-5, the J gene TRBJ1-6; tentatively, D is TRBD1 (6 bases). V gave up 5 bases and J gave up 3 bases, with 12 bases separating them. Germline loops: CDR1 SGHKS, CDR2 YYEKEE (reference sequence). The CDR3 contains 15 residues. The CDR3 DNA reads TGTGCCAGCAGTATTACAGGGCTCTATAATTCACCCCTCCACTTT. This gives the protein CASSITGLYNSPLHF.

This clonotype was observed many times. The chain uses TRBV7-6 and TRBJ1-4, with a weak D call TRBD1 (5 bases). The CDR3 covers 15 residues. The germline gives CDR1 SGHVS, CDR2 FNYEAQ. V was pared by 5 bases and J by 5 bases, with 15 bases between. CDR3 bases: TGTGCCAGCAGCCCAGGGTCGGGGTACAATGAAAAACTGTTTTTT. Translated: CASSPGSGYNEKLFF.

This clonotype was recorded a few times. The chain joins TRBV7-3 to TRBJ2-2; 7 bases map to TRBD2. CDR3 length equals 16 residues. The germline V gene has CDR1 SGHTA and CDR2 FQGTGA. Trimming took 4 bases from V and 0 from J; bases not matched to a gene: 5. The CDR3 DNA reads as TGTGCCAGCAGCTACACCGCGGGAGCGAACACCGGGGAGCTGTTTTTT. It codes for CASSYTAGANTGELFF.

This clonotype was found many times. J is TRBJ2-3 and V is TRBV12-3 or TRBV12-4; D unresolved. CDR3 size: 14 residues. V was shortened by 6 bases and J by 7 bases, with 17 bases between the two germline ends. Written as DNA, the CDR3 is TGTGCCAGCAGCCCTAGTGGGAACCTTAATACGCAGTATTTT. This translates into CASSPSGNLNTQYF.

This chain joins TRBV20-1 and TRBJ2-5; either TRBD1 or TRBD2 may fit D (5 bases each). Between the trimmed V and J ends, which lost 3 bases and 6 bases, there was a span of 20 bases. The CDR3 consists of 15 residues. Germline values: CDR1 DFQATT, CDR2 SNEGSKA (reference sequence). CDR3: CSASGFRGIGKTQYF. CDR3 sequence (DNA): TGCAGTGCTAGTGGTTTTAGGGGTATCGGGAAGACCCAGTACTTC.

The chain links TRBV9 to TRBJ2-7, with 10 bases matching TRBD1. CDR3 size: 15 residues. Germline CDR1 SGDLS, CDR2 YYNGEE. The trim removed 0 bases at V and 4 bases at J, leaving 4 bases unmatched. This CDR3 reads CASSVEMGQGYEQYF. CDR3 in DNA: TGTGCCAGCAGCGTAGAAATGGGACAGGGGTACGAGCAGTACTTC.